This TCR beta chain was obtained from a study of shared clonotypes between healthy human individuals. Trimming took 6 bases from V and 9 from J, leaving 21 bases between them. CDR3 length equals 15 residues. CDR1 and CDR2 (germline): MNHNY, SVGAGI (reference sequence). Study-level results: It was observed that about 5% of naive CD4 clonotypes were shared across four donors. Sampling covered nothing but blood. Tissue TCR repertoires likely differ from those found in blood. Clonotypes not shared had lower generation probabilities than those common to all four donors.

Details on this clone: The antigen is unknown.

Healthy HIV-negative adults with no recent acute infections or vaccinations were recruited as donors. Clones were read by immunoSEQ multiplex PCR, and TCRdb kept only the in-frame ones, dropping some. The sample lists around 940,000 clones, approximately 80% occurring once. V is TRBV6-6 and J is TRBJ1-5; D gene uncertain. The clonotype originates from a young man in good health. Input material: memory CD4+ T cells sorted from blood. Subset noted: CD45RA-negative fraction. CDR3: CASSPFSETFRPQHF. The CDR3 DNA sequence: TGTGCCAGCAGCCCCTTCTCAGAGACATTTCGGCCCCAGCATTTT.